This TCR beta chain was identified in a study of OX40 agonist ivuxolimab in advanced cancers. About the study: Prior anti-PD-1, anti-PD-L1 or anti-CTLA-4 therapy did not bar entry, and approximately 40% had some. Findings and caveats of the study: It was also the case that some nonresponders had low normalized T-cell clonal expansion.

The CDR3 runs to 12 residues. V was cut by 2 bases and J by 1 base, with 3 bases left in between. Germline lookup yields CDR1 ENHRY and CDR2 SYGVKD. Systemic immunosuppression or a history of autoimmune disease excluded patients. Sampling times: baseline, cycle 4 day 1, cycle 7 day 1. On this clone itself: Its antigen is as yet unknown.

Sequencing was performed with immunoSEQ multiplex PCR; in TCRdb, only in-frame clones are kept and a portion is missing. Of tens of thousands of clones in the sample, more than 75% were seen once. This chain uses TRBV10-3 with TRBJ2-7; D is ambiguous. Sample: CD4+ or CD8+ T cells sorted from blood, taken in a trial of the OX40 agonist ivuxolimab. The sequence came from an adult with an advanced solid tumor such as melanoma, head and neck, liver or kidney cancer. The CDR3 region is CAISETSYEQYF. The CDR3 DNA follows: TGTGCCATCAGTGAGACATCCTACGAGCAGTACTTC.